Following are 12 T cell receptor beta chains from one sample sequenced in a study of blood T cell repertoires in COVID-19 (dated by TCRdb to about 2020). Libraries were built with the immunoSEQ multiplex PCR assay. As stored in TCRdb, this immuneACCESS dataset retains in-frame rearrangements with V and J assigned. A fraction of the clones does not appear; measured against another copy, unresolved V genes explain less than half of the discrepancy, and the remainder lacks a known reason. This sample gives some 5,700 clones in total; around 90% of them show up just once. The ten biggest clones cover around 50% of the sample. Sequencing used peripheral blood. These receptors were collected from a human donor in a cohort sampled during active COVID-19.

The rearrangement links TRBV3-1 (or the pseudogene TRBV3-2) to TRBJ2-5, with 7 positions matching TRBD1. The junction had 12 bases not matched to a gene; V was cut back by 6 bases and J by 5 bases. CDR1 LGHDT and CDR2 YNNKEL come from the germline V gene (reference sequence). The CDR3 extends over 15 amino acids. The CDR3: CASSYNTGVGETQYF. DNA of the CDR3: TGTGCCAGCAGTTACAATACAGGGGTGGGGGAGACCCAGTACTTC.

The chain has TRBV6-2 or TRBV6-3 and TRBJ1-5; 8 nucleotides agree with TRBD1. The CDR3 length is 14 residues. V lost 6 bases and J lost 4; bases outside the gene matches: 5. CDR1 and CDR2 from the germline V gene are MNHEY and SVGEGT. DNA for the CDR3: TGTGCCAGCAGCCTCTACAGGGGGAATCAGCCCCAGCATTTT. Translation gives CASSLYRGNQPQHF.

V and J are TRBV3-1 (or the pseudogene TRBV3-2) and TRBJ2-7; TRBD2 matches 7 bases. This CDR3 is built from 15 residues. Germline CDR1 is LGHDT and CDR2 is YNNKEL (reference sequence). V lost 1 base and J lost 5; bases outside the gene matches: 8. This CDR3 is CASSQAGGIFHEQYF. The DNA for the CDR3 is TGTGCCAGCAGCCAAGCGGGGGGTATTTTCCACGAGCAGTACTTC.

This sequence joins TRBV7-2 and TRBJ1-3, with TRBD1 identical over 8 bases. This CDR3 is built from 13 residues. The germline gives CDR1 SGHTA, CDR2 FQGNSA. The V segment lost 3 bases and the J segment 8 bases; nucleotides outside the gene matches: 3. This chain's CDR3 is CASSFQGADTIYF. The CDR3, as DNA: TGTGCCAGCAGCTTCCAGGGGGCGGACACCATATATTTT.

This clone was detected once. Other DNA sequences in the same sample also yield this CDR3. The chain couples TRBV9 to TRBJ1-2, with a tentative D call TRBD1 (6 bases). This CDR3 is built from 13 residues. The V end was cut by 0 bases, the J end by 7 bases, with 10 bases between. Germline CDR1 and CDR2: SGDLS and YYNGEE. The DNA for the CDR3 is TGTGCCAGCAGCGTAGAAAAAGGGGGTGGCTACACCTTC. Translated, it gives CASSVEKGGGYTF.

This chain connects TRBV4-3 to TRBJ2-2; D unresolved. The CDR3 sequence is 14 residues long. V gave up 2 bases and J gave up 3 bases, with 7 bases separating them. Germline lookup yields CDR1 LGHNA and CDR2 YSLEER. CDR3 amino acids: CASSQRRYTGELFF. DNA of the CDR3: TGCGCCAGCAGCCAACGGCGGTACACCGGGGAGCTGTTTTTT.

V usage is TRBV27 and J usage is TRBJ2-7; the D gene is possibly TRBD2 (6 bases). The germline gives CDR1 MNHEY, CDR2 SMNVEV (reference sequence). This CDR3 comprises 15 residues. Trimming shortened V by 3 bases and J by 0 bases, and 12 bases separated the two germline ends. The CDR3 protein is CASSFSGLSSYEQYF. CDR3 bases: TGTGCCAGCAGTTTTAGCGGACTGAGCTCCTACGAGCAGTACTTC.

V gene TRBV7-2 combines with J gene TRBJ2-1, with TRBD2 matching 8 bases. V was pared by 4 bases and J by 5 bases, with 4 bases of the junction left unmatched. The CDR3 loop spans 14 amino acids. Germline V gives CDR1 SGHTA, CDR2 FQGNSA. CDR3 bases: TGTGCCAGCAGCTCCGGACTAGCCGACAATGAGCAGTTCTTC. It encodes CASSSGLADNEQFF.

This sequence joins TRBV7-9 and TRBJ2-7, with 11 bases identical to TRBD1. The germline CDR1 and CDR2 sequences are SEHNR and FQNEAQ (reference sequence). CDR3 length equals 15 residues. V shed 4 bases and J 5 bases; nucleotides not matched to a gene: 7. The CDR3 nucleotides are TGTGCCAGCAGCTGGCCGGGACAGGGGGGCAACGAGCAGTACTTC. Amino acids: CASSWPGQGGNEQYF. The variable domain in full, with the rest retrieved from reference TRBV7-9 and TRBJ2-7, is DTGVSQNPRHKITKRGQNVTFRCDPISEHNRLYWYRQTLGQGPEFLTYFQNEAQLEKSRLLSDRFSAERPKGSFSTLEIQRTEQGDSAMYLCASSWPGQGGNEQYFGPGTRLTVT.

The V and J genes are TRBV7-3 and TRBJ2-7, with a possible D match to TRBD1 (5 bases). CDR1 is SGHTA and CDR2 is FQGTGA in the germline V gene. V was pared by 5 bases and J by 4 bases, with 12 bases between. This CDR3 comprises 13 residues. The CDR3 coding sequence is TGTGCCAGCAGCCCCGGCGCAGGGTACGAGCAGTACTTC. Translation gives CASSPGAGYEQYF.

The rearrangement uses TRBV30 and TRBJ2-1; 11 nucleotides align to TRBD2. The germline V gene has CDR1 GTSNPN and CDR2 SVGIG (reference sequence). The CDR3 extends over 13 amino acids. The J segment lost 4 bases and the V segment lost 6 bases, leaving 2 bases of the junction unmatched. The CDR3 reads CACRLAGYNEQFF. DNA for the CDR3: TGTGCCTGCCGACTAGCGGGGTACAATGAGCAGTTCTTC.

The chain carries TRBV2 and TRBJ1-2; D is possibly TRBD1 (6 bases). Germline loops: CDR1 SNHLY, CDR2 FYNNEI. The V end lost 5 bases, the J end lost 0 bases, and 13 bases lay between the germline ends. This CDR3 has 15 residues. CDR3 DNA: TGTGCCAGCAGTCTCCAACAGGGAGCTAACTATGGCTACACCTTC. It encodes CASSLQQGANYGYTF.